This entry describes one TCR beta chain. Its antigen remains unknown. The CDR3 loop spans 14 amino acids. Germline CDR1 reads SGHKS; CDR2 reads YYEKEE (reference sequence). This sample was included in a study of monozygotic twins with inflammatory bowel disease. The study, taken as a whole, reports: Distinct T cell subtypes could not be told apart. IBD patients shared fewer clonotypes with other individuals than healthy twins, especially patients with disease activity signs.

Generation of cDNA took place in eight separate reactions per sample. TCRdb re-called the 5' RACE reads and shows each CDR3 protein once, DNA omitted. In total, the table holds 150,000 to 200,000 distinct CDR3 sequences. This chain uses TRBV5-5 with TRBJ2-3; TCRdb names TRBD1, which stays unverified in the absence of DNA. The sequence was obtained from a human donor with ulcerative colitis or Crohn's disease, or a healthy co-twin of an affected twin (not recorded which). The sample consisted of blood. The CDR3 is CASSLEPPPDTQYF.